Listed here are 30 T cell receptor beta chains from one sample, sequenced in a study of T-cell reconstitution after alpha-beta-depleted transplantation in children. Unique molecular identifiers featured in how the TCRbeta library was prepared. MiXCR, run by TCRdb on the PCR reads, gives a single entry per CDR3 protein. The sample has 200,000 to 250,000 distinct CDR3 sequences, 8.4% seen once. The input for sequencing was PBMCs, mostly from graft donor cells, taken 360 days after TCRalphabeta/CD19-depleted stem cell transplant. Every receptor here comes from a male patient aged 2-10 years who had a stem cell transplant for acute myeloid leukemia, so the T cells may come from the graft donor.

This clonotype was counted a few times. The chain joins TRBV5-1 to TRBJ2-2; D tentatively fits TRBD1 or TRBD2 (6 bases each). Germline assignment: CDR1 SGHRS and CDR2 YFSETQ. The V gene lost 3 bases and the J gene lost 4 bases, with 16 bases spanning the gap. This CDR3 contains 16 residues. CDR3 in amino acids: CASSSGALRFTGELFF. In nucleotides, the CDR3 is TGCGCCAGCAGCTCGGGGGCGCTAAGGTTCACCGGGGAGCTGTTTTTT.

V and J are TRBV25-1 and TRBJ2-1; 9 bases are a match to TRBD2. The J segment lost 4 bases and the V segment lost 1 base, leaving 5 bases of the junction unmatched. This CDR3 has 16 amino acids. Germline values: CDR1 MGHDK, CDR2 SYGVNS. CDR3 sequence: CASSESPSGVYNEQFF. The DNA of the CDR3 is TGTGCCAGCAGTGAATCCCCTAGCGGGGTATACAATGAGCAGTTCTTC.

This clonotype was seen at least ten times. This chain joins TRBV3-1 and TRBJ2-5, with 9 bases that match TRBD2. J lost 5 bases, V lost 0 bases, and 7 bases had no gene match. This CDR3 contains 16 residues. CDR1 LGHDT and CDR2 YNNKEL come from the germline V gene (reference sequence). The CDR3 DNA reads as TGTGCCAGCAGCCAAGACCGCGGGGGGGCTTATGAGACCCAGTACTTC. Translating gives CASSQDRGGAYETQYF.

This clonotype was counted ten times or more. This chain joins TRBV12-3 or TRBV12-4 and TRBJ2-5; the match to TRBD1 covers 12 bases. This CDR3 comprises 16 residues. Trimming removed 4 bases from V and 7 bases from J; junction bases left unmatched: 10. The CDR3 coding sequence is TGTGCCAGCAGTTGGCCCTCGGGACAGGGGGCAGGGACCCAGTACTTC. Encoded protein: CASSWPSGQGAGTQYF.

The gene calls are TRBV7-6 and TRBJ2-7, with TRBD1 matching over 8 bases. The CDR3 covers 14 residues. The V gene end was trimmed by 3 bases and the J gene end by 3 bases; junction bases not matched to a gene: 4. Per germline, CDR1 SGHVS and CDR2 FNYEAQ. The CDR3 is CASSFRGQGYEQYF. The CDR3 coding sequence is TGTGCCAGCAGCTTTCGCGGACAGGGCTACGAGCAGTACTTC.

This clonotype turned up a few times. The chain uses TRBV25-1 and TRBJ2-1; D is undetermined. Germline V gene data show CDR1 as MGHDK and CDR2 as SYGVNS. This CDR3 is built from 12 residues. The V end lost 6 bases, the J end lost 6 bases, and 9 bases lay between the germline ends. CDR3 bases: TGTGCCAGCAGGGGCAACTCCAATGAGCAGTTCTTC. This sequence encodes CASRGNSNEQFF. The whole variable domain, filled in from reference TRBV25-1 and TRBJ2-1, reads EADIYQTPRYLVIGTGKKITLECSQTMGHDKMYWYQQDPGMELHLIHYSYGVNSTEKGDLSSESTVSRIRTEHFPLTLESARPSHTSQYLCASRGNSNEQFFGPGTRLTVL.

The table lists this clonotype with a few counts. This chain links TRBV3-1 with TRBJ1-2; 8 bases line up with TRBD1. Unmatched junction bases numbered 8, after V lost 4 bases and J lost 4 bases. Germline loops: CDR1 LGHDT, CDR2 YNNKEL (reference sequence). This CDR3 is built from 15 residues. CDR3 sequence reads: CASSRSGQEFYGYTF. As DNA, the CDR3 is TGTGCCAGCAGCCGATCGGGACAGGAGTTCTATGGCTACACCTTC.

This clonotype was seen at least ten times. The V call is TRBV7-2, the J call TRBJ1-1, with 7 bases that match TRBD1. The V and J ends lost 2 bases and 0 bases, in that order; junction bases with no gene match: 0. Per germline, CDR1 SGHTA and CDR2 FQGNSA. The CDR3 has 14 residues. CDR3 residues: CASSLRGLNTEAFF. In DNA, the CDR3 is TGTGCCAGCAGCTTAAGGGGGCTGAACACTGAAGCTTTCTTT.

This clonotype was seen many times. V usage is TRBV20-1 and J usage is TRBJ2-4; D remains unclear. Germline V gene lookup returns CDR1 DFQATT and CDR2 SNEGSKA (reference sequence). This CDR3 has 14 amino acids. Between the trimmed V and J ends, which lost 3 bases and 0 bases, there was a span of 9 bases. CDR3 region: CSAREPLAKNIQYF. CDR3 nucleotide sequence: TGCAGTGCTAGGGAACCCTTAGCCAAAAACATTCAGTACTTC.

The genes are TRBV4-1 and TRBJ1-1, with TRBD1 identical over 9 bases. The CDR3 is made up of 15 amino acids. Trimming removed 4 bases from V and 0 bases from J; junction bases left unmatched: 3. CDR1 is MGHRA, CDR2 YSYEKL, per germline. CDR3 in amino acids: CASSRQGDMNTEAFF. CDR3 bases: TGCGCCAGCAGCCGACAGGGGGACATGAACACTGAAGCTTTCTTT.

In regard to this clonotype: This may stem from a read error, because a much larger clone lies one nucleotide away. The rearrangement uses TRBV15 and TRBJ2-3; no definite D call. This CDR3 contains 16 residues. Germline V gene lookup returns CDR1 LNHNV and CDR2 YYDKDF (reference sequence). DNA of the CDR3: TGTGCCACCGGCAGAGATCCCGGGTGGAGCACAGATACGCAGTATTTT. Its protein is CATGRDPGWSTDTQYF.

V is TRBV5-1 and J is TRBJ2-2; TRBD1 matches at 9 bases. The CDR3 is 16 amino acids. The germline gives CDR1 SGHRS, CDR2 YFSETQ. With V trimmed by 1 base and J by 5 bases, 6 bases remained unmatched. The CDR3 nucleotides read TGCGCCAGCAGCTTGAAGAGGGACAGGGCGACCGGGGAGCTGTTTTTT. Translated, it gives CASSLKRDRATGELFF.

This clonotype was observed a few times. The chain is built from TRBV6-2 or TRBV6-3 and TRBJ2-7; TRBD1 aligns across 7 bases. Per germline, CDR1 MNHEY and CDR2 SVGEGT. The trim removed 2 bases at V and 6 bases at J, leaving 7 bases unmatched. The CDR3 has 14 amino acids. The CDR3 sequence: CASSYDGQVGEQYV. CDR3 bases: TGTGCCAGCAGTTACGACGGACAGGTGGGCGAGCAGTACGTC.

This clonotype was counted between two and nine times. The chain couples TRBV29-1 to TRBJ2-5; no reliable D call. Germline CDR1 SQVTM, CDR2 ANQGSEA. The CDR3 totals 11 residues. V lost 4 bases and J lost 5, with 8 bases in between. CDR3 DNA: TGCAGCGTTGCGGTGGGGGAGACCCAGTACTTC. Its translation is CSVAVGETQYF.

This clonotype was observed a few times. The CDR3 loop is CAAGTMNTEAFF. The DNA for the CDR3 is TGTGCCGCCGGAACCATGAACACTGAAGCTTTCTTT. V is TRBV10-3 and J is TRBJ1-1; no firm D call. V gave up 11 bases and J gave up 0 bases, with 10 bases separating them. Germline V CDR1 and CDR2: ENHRY, SYGVKD. The CDR3 consists of 12 residues.

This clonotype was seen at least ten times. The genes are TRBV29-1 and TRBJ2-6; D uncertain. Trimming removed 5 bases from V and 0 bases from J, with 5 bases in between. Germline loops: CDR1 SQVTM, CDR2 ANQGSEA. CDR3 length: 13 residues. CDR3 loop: CSVMISGANVLTF. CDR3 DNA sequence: TGCAGCGTTATGATCTCTGGGGCCAACGTCCTGACTTTC. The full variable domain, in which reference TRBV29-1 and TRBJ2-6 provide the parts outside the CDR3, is SAVISQKPSRDICQRGTSLTIQCQVDSQVTMMFWYRQQPGQSLTLIATANQGSEATYESGFVIDKFPISRPNLTFSTLTVSNMSPEDSSIYLCSVMISGANVLTFGAGSRLTVL.

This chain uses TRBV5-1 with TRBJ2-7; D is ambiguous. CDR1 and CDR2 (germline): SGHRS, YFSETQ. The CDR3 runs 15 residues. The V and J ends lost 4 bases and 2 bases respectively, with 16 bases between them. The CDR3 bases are TGCGCCAGCAGCCTACGGCCCGCGACCACCTACGAGCAGTACTTC. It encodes CASSLRPATTYEQYF.

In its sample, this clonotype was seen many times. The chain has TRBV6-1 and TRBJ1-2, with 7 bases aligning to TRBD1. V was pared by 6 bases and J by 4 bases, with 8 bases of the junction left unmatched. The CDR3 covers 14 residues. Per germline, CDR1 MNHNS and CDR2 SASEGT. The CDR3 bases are TGTGCCAGCAGCGACATCACAGGGGCCTATGGCTACACCTTC. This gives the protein CASSDITGAYGYTF.

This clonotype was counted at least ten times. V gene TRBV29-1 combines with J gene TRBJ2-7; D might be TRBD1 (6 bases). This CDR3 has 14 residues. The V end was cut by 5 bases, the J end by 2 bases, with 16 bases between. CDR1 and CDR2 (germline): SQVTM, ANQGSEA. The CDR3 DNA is TGCAGCGTTTGGGTGCAGGGGAATACCTACGAGCAGTACTTC. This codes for CSVWVQGNTYEQYF.

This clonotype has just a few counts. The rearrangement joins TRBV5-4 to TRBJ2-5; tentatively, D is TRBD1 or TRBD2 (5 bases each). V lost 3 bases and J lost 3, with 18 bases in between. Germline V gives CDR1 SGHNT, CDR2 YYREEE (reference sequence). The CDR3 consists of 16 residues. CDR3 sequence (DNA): TGTGCCAGCAGCTCGGTGAGGGCCTGGGGGAAAGAGACCCAGTACTTC. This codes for CASSSVRAWGKETQYF.

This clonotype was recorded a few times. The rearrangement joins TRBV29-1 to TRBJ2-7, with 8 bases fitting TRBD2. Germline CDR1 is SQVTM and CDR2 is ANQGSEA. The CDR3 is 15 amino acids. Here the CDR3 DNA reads TGCAGTACCGGATCCGGGACTAGGACGTCCTACGAGCAGTACTTC. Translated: CSTGSGTRTSYEQYF.

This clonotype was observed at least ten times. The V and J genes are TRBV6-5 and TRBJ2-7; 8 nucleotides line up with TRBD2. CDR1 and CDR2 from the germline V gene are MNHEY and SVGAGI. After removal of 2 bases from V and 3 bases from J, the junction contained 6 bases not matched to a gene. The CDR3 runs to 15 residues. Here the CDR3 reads CASSYEVGGGYEQYF. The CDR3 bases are TGTGCCAGCAGTTACGAGGTCGGGGGGGGCTACGAGCAGTACTTC.

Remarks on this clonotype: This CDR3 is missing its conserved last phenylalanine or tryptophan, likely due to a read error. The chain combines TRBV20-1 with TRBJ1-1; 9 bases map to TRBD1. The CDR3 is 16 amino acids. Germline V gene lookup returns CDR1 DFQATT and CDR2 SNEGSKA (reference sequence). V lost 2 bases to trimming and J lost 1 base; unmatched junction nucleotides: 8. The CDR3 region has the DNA TGCAGTGCTAGAAGGTACGGACAGGGGTCGAACACTGAAGCTTTCTAT. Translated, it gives CSARRYGQGSNTEAFY.

The CDR3 coding sequence is TGTGCCAGCAGCTTGGGTCACAGATCATCCGAGCAGTACGTC. It translates to CASSLGHRSSEQYV. This chain links TRBV7-2 with TRBJ2-7; D is unresolved. Germline V CDR1 and CDR2: SGHTA, FQGNSA. V shed 3 bases and J shed 6 bases, with 15 bases lying between them. CDR3 length equals 14 residues.

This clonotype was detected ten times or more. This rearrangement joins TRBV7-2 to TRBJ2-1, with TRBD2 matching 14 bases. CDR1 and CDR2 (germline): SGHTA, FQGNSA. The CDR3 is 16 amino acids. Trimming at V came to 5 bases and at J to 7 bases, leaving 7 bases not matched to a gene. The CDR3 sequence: CASSPWTSGRWNEQFF. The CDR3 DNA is TGTGCCAGCAGCCCCTGGACTAGCGGGAGGTGGAATGAGCAGTTCTTC.

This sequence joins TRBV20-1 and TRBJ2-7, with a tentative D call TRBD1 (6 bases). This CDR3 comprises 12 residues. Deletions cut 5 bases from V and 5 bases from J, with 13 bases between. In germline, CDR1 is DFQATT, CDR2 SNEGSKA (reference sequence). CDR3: CSAQDSGDEQYF. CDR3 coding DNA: TGCAGTGCTCAAGACTCAGGGGACGAGCAGTACTTC.

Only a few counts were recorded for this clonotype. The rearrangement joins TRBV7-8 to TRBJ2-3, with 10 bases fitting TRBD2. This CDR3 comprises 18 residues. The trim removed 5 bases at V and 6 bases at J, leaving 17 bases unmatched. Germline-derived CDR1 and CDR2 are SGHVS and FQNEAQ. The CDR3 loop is CASSRVSVAGGSLDTQYF. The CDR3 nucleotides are TGTGCCAGCAGCCGCGTTTCGGTAGCGGGAGGATCTTTGGATACGCAGTATTTT.

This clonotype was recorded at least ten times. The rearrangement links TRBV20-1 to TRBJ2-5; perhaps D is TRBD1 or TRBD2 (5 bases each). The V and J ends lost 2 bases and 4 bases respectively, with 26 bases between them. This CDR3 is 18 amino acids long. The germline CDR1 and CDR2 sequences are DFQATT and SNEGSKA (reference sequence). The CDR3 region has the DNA TGCAGTGCTAGATACCGGGGCGTTCGAAGAAAGGGGATAGAGACCCAGTACTTC. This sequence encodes CSARYRGVRRKGIETQYF.

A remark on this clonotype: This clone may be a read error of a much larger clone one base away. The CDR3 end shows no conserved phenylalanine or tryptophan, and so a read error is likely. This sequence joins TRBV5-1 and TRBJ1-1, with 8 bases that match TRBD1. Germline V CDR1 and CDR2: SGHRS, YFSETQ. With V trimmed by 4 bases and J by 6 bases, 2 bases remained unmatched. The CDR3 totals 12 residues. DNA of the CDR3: TGCGCCAGCAGCATACAGGGGGCTGAAGCTTTCTCT. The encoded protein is CASSIQGAEAFS.

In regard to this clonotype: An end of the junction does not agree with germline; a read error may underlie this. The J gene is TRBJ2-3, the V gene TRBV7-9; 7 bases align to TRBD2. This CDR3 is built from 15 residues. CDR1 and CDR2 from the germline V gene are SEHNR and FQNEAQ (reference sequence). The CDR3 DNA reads TGTGCCAGCAGCGTAGCGGGTTCTAGCACAGATACGCAGTATTTT. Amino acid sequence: CASSVAGSSTDTQYF.